This TCR beta chain is from a study of blood T cells in healthy people across ages. PCR was performed a second time for roughly 7 to 11 cycles using a sample-barcoded 5' primer and a J-beta primer mix. One entry per CDR3 protein, called by TCRdb with MiXCR from the 5' RACE reads. The top ten clones hold around 32% of a sample with hundreds of thousands of distinct CDR3 sequences, 45% to 50% of them seen once. Total RNA, at least 6 micrograms per sample, came from PBMCs. With 5 bases clipped from V and 5 bases from J, the junction kept 6 bases outside the gene matches. There are 15 residues in the CDR3.

This receptor was obtained from a woman aged 55-70 years in good health. The rearrangement joins TRBV12-3 or TRBV12-4 to TRBJ2-2, with 9 bases aligning to TRBD1. The sample was blood. The CDR3 nucleotides are TGTGCCAGCAGTCCCCGGACAGGGGAGACCGGGGAGCTGTTTTTT. Amino acid sequence: CASSPRTGETGELFF.